This T cell receptor beta chain was identified during a study of cytomegalovirus exposure and HLA in healthy donors. Whole-study findings and limits: Most subjects had HLA-A and HLA-B alleles reportedly predicted accurately by TCR beta sequences. By a later analysis, the bulk of CMV-associated TCR beta chains appeared HLA-restricted.

A word on this clone: Antigen: not known.

This PCR relied on a set of 60 Vbeta primers and 13 Jbeta primers. TCRdb's copy holds only in-frame clones and misses some; the assay was immunoSEQ multiplex PCR. The repertoire table contains 110,000 to 150,000 clones. The sequence was collected from a man aged 35-49 years in good health and CMV-seronegative. The sample consisted of PBMCs.

CDR3 loop: CASSSGEQGARGYTF. The CDR3 DNA reads TGTGCCAGCAGTTCGGGAGAGCAGGGGGCTAGAGGCTACACCTTC. The chain couples TRBV6-5 to TRBJ1-2; 8 bases map to TRBD1. Germline trimming cut 4 bases from V and 8 bases from J; bases unmatched to any gene: 12. Germline assignment: CDR1 MNHEY and CDR2 SVGAGI. CDR3 size: 15 residues.